The 17 T cell receptor beta chains given below trace back to one sample, sequenced in a study of STAT5B mutations in CD4+ large granular lymphocyte leukemia. Assay: immunoSEQ multiplex PCR; the TCRdb copy retains only in-frame clones and omits some. The sample shows a few thousand clones, roughly 80% of them seen only once. Sequencing was carried out using PBMCs. The source is a man in his 70s with CD4+ T-cell large granular lymphocyte leukemia.

This clone was seen more than once but under ten times. CDR3 in amino acids: CASSIEGHPRDGYTF. CDR3 nucleotides: TGTGCCAGTAGTATAGAAGGACACCCGAGGGATGGCTACACCTTC. This sequence joins TRBV19 and TRBJ1-2; a weak D match, TRBD1 (5 bases). This CDR3 is 15 amino acids long. Germline V CDR1 and CDR2: LNHDA, SQIVND (reference sequence). Deletions cut 0 bases from V and 6 bases from J, with 14 bases between. The variable domain in full, with the rest retrieved from reference TRBV19 and TRBJ1-2, is DGGITQSPKYLFRKEGQNVTLSCEQNLNHDAMYWYRQDPGQGLRLIYYSQIVNDFQKGDIAEGYSVSREKKESFPLTVTSAQKNPTAFYLCASSIEGHPRDGYTFGSGTRLTVV.

This clone has just a few counts. This chain joins TRBV7-3 and TRBJ2-3; 9 bases are shared with TRBD1. V shed 5 bases and J 1 base; nucleotides not matched to a gene: 4. The CDR3 covers 15 residues. Germline V gives CDR1 SGHTA, CDR2 FQGTGA. The CDR3 nucleotides read TGTGCCAGCAGCCCCACAGGGGGCCGCACAGATACGCAGTATTTT. This encodes CASSPTGGRTDTQYF.

The chain carries TRBV5-8 and TRBJ2-3, with D perhaps given as TRBD1 or TRBD2 (5 bases each). CDR3 length equals 15 residues. Germline CDR1 reads SGHTS; CDR2 reads YDEGEE. With 4 bases removed from V and 4 bases from J, the gap between germline ends came to 16 bases. CDR3 loop: CASSPGTPVADTQYF. CDR3 nucleotide sequence: TGTGCCAGCAGCCCCGGGACCCCCGTGGCAGATACGCAGTATTTT.

This chain connects TRBV6-1 to TRBJ2-7, with D possibly matching TRBD2 (5 bases). CDR1 is MNHNS and CDR2 is SASEGT in the germline V gene. The V gene lost 2 bases and the J gene lost 0 bases, with 11 bases spanning the gap. The CDR3 sequence is 15 residues long. CDR3 coding DNA: TGTGCCAGCAGTGAATGGAGGCTGAGCTCCTACGAGCAGTACTTC. Its translation is CASSEWRLSSYEQYF.

The genes are TRBV2 and TRBJ2-3; D gene unclear. Germline V lookup: CDR1 SNHLY, CDR2 FYNNEI. The CDR3 runs 15 residues. The V and J ends lost 4 bases and 0 bases respectively, with 11 bases between them. The CDR3 nucleotides are TGTGCCAGCAGTGCCGGGCCTACCAGCACAGATACGCAGTATTTT. It encodes CASSAGPTSTDTQYF.

This clone was detected only once. This chain joins TRBV27 and TRBJ2-3; a weak D match, TRBD1 (5 bases). Germline loops: CDR1 MNHEY, CDR2 SMNVEV (reference sequence). V dropped 2 bases and J dropped 4 bases, with 10 bases sitting between them. This CDR3 is 14 amino acids long. The CDR3 bases are TGTGCCAGCAGTTTAGGGCAGGGATCAGATACGCAGTATTTT. Translation gives CASSLGQGSDTQYF.

The J gene is TRBJ2-3, the V gene TRBV15; D might be TRBD2 (7 bases). In germline, CDR1 is LNHNV, CDR2 YYDKDF (reference sequence). V was pared by 6 bases and J by 5 bases, with 18 bases between. This CDR3 spans 15 amino acids. The CDR3 protein is CATRVGGGRLDTQYF. The DNA for the CDR3 is TGTGCCACCAGGGTAGGGGGGGGCCGGTTAGATACGCAGTATTTT. Full variable domain (outside the CDR3, taken from reference TRBV15 and TRBJ2-3): DAMVIQNPRYQVTQFGKPVTLSCSQTLNHNVMYWYQQKSSQAPKLLFHYYDKDFNNEADTPDNFQSRRPNTSFCFLDIRSPGLGDTAMYLCATRVGGGRLDTQYFGPGTRLTVL.

V gene TRBV7-3 combines with J gene TRBJ2-5; D may be TRBD2 (6 bases). This CDR3 is 20 amino acids long. Germline V gene lookup returns CDR1 SGHTA and CDR2 FQGTGA. The ends were cut back, 5 bases at V and 2 bases at J, with 30 bases in the middle. The CDR3 DNA sequence: TGTGCCAGCAGCCAAATAAAAGAGCAGAGAAGAAGCGCGGGGCAAGAGACCCAGTACTTC. Its protein product is CASSQIKEQRRSAGQETQYF.

In this sample, this clone turned up a few times. This chain links TRBV27 with TRBJ2-7; 14 nucleotides match TRBD2. The germline gives CDR1 MNHEY, CDR2 SMNVEV (reference sequence). V gave up 6 bases and J gave up 5 bases; unmatched junction bases: 6. The length of the CDR3 is 15 residues. The CDR3 reads CASRRTSGRSDEQYF. The CDR3 bases are TGTGCCAGCAGGAGGACTAGCGGGAGGTCTGACGAGCAGTACTTC.

This clone came up once. V gene TRBV6-1 combines with J gene TRBJ2-5, with a weak D call TRBD2 (5 bases). This CDR3 comprises 13 residues. The germline V gene has CDR1 MNHNS and CDR2 SASEGT. Trimming removed 4 bases at V and 3 bases at J, with 9 bases between. CDR3 sequence reads: CASSGGSEETQYF. The CDR3 DNA reads as TGTGCCAGCAGTGGAGGGTCAGAAGAGACCCAGTACTTC.

This chain connects TRBV7-3 to TRBJ2-3; no reliable D call. CDR3 length: 12 amino acids. The V gene lost 5 bases and the J gene lost 6 bases, with 9 bases spanning the gap. Germline CDR1 reads SGHTA; CDR2 reads FQGTGA. CDR3 in DNA: TGTGCCAGCAGCCGCGGCGGTGATACGCAGTATTTT. The encoded protein is CASSRGGDTQYF.

The table lists this clone with a count of one. This chain links TRBV11-2 with TRBJ2-5; a weak D match, TRBD2 (7 bases). Germline V lookup: CDR1 SGHAT, CDR2 FQNNGV. Trimming removed 4 bases from V and 0 bases from J, with 21 bases in between. The CDR3 sequence is 18 residues long. The CDR3 protein is CASSSRRGAGSYQETQYF. The CDR3 nucleotides are TGTGCCAGCAGCTCGCGTCGGGGGGCAGGGTCGTACCAAGAGACCCAGTACTTC.

The chain joins TRBV2 to TRBJ1-5; 10 nucleotides agree with TRBD1. Germline loops: CDR1 SNHLY, CDR2 FYNNEI. This CDR3 has 14 amino acids. V was pared by 6 bases and J by 6 bases, with 5 bases of the junction left unmatched. This CDR3 reads CASRPDRGLQPQHF. The DNA for the CDR3 is TGTGCCAGCAGACCCGACAGGGGGCTTCAGCCCCAGCATTTT.

V is TRBV11-2 and J is TRBJ2-7, with a tentative D call TRBD1 (6 bases). The CDR3 spans 15 residues. The germline V gene has CDR1 SGHAT and CDR2 FQNNGV. V lost 0 bases to trimming and J lost 2 bases, with 11 bases between them. CDR3 coding DNA: TGTGCCAGCAGCTTAGAGGGGACACTCGCCTACGAGCAGTACTTC. It translates to CASSLEGTLAYEQYF.

The chain joins TRBV7-3 to TRBJ2-3, with TRBD2 identical over 12 bases. J gave up 2 bases and V 5 bases, and 5 bases lay outside the gene matches. The CDR3 is made up of 16 amino acids. Germline-derived CDR1 and CDR2 are SGHTA and FQGTGA. The CDR3 loop reads CASSRTSGGNTDTQYF. CDR3 in DNA: TGTGCCAGCAGCAGAACTAGCGGGGGGAACACAGATACGCAGTATTTT.

J is TRBJ2-7 and V is TRBV29-1, with a tentative D call TRBD2 (5 bases). CDR1 is SQVTM and CDR2 is ANQGSEA in the germline V gene. This CDR3 spans 14 amino acids. Trimming shortened V by 0 bases and J by 2 bases, and 11 bases separated the two germline ends. The CDR3: CSVEDPLVPYEQYF. CDR3 nucleotides: TGCAGCGTTGAAGATCCACTAGTCCCCTACGAGCAGTACTTC.

The chain recombines TRBV5-1 with TRBJ2-7; 7 bases match TRBD1. V lost 7 bases and J lost 6; bases outside the gene matches: 13. The CDR3 loop spans 14 amino acids. Germline V gene sequence: CDR1 SGHRS, CDR2 YFSETQ. CDR3 DNA: TGCGCCAGCCGCCGTAGAGGGGGCTCCGGCGAGCAGTACTTC. The encoded protein is CASRRRGGSGEQYF.